These T cell receptor beta chains were read from a single sample in a study of T cell responses to AZD1222 COVID-19 vaccine. Clones were read by immunoSEQ multiplex PCR, and TCRdb kept only the in-frame ones, dropping some. The data show about 180,000 clones, 85% to 90% seen once. Sequencing used peripheral blood, obtained on day 0 of AZD1222 vaccination. These receptors all stem from an adult in good health. CDR3s include the opening cysteine and the closing phenylalanine or tryptophan. A D gene is named only where the DNA matches it firmly. The size entry is marked missing in some rows and otherwise reads once, few, many or a size class.

d_call clone_size j_call v_call cdr3_aa cdr3_nt
. . TRBJ1-2 TRBV7-3 CASSLDPGTDNYGYTF TGTGCCAGCAGCTTAGATCCTGGGACGGACAACTATGGCTACACCTTC
TRBD2 . TRBJ2-1 TRBV2 CASSGRLAGQFF TGTGCCAGCAGTGGAAGACTAGCGGGGCAGTTCTTC
TRBD1 . TRBJ1-1 TRBV4-2 CASSQAGDRASEAFF TGTGCCAGCAGCCAGGCCGGTGACAGGGCGAGTGAAGCTTTCTTT
. . TRBJ2-2 TRBV3-1/TRBV3-2 CASSQDQGGVTGELFF TGTGCCAGCAGCCAGGACCAAGGGGGTGTCACCGGGGAGCTGTTTTTT
. . TRBJ1-6 TRBV7-3 CASSLRKNSPLHF TGTGCCAGCAGCTTAAGGAAGAATTCACCCCTCCACTTT
. once TRBJ1-3 TRBV18 CASSPREVEAPLGNTIYF TGTGCCAGCTCACCACGCGAGGTAGAAGCCCCCCTTGGAAACACCATATATTTT
TRBD1 . TRBJ1-4 TRBV5-1 CASSRGGTGDEKLFF TGCGCCAGCAGCCGAGGTGGGACAGGGGATGAAAAACTGTTTTTT
TRBD1 . TRBJ1-6 TRBV6-1 CASSEPGQGSRLNSPLHF TGTGCCAGCAGTGAACCAGGACAGGGATCGCGCCTTAATTCACCCCTCCACTTT
. . TRBJ2-7 TRBV4-2 CASSQDREQYF TGTGCCAGCAGCCAAGATCGGGAGCAGTACTTC
TRBD1 few TRBJ1-1 TRBV5-1 CASSLGIDRGTEAFF TGCGCCAGCAGCTTGGGTATCGACAGGGGCACTGAAGCTTTCTTT
TRBD1 . TRBJ2-7 TRBV12-5 CASGLVRTGNTSYEQYF TGTGCTAGTGGTTTGGTAAGGACAGGGAATACCTCCTACGAGCAGTACTTC
. . TRBJ2-2 TRBV28 CASSPSGSGNTGELFF TGTGCCAGCAGTCCTTCGGGTAGCGGTAACACCGGGGAGCTGTTTTTT
. once TRBJ1-1 TRBV9 CASSTGGRNPEAFF TGTGCCAGCTCCACGGGGGGGCGAAATCCTGAAGCTTTCTTT
. . TRBJ1-5 TRBV7-8 CASSLGVGLSSNQPQHF TGTGCCAGCAGCCTAGGGGTGGGGTTAAGCAGCAATCAGCCCCAGCATTTT
TRBD1 . TRBJ1-5 TRBV7-2 CASSPQGGSNQPQHF TGTGCCAGCAGCCCCCAGGGGGGAAGCAATCAGCCCCAGCATTTT
. once TRBJ2-1 TRBV29-1 CSVLAEPLQWEQFF TGCAGCGTTCTGGCGGAGCCACTACAATGGGAGCAGTTCTTC
. once TRBJ1-1 TRBV27 CASSLSRNTEAFF TGTGCCAGCAGTTTATCGAGGAACACTGAAGCTTTCTTT
. . TRBJ1-2 TRBV10-3 CAISSRGEYGYTF TGTGCCATCAGCTCCAGGGGAGAGTATGGCTACACCTTC
. . TRBJ1-1 TRBV24-1 CATSADTGFGAFF TGTGCCACCAGTGCCGATACAGGGTTTGGAGCTTTCTTT
. . TRBJ1-1 TRBV19 CASSVPERGEAFF TGTGCCAGTAGTGTGCCGGAGCGGGGTGAAGCTTTCTTT
. once TRBJ2-7 TRBV12-3/TRBV12-4 CASSLGAPYEQYF TGTGCCAGCAGTTTAGGGGCTCCCTACGAGCAGTACTTC
TRBD1 . TRBJ2-6 TRBV30 CAWSGRGQGSYLSGANVLTF TGTGCCTGGAGTGGAAGAGGACAGGGATCCTATCTGTCTGGGGCCAACGTCCTGACTTTC
. . TRBJ1-4 TRBV30 CAWSVFRWEKLFF TGTGCCTGGAGTGTATTCCGGTGGGAAAAACTGTTTTTT
TRBD1 . TRBJ1-5 TRBV27 CASSPQDRVNQPQHF TGTGCCAGCAGTCCCCAGGACAGGGTTAATCAGCCCCAGCATTTT
TRBD1 . TRBJ1-5 TRBV12-5 CASGFSATGAISNQPQHF TGTGCTAGTGGTTTTTCCGCTACAGGGGCGATTAGCAATCAGCCCCAGCATTTT
. . TRBJ2-2 TRBV28 CASTGDTGELFF TGTGCCAGCACGGGGGACACCGGGGAGCTGTTTTTT
. few TRBJ2-3 TRBV2 CASSVVAGADTQYF TGTGCCAGCAGTGTTGTGGCAGGCGCAGATACGCAGTATTTT
. . TRBJ2-5 TRBV20-1 CSAQIAETQYF TGCAGTGCGCAGATCGCAGAGACCCAGTACTTC
. . TRBJ1-4 TRBV4-1 CASSQGVREKLFF TGCGCCAGCAGCCAAGGGGTACGGGAAAAACTGTTTTTT
. . TRBJ1-6 TRBV2 CASNLAQGQNSPLHF TGTGCCAGCAACTTAGCACAGGGCCAAAATTCACCCCTCCACTTT
TRBD2 . TRBJ2-5 TRBV7-3 CASSIAGASGGQETQYF TGTGCCAGCAGCATCGCCGGGGCTAGCGGGGGGCAAGAGACCCAGTACTTC
. . TRBJ1-6 TRBV7-2 CASSFRSSNSPLHF TGTGCCAGCAGCTTTAGGTCGAGTAATTCACCCCTCCACTTT
. . TRBJ1-2 TRBV3-1/TRBV3-2 CASSQDVSATPYGYTF TGTGCCAGCAGCCAAGACGTCAGCGCTACTCCCTATGGCTACACCTTC
TRBD1 . TRBJ2-7 TRBV19 CASPPLDRGPLFDSYEQYF TGTGCCTCCCCGCCCCTCGACAGGGGGCCCCTGTTCGACTCCTACGAGCAGTACTTC
. . TRBJ1-1 TRBV7-9 CASSLSPPGLMNTEAFF TGTGCCAGCAGCTTATCCCCCCCAGGGTTGATGAACACTGAAGCTTTCTTT
. . TRBJ1-2 TRBV6-6 CASSYSWQSDGYTF TGTGCCAGCAGTTACTCTTGGCAGAGCGATGGCTACACCTTC